The clone carrying this TCR beta chain was seen more than once but under ten times. Its antigen remains unknown. Investigators reverse transcribed all isolated RNA, so they sequenced expressed TCRB transcripts. Some clones are missing from TCRdb's copy, which holds only in-frame ones; the method was immunoSEQ multiplex PCR. Among roughly 260,000 clones listed, about a tenth were seen once. Trimming removed 5 bases at V and 7 bases at J, with 15 bases between. This CDR3 region has 13 residues. The germline V gene has CDR1 SGHDT and CDR2 YYEEEE. The sample is drawn from a study of beta chain features in type 1 diabetes. Findings and limits, study-wide: Type 1 diabetes patients showed a moderate but significant shortening of TCRB CDR3s in all four CD4+ subsets. Patients' naive, central memory and Treg TCRB repertoires seemed closer to one another than those of healthy donors.

The specimen was naive CD4+ T cells from blood. The sequence was obtained from a man under 40 with type 1 diabetes. J is TRBJ1-1 and V is TRBV5-6; D is possibly TRBD1 (5 bases). CDR3 sequence (DNA): TGTGCCAGCAGTCGGACAAATCGAGGTGAAGCTTTCTTT. It codes for CASSRTNRGEAFF.